This T cell receptor beta chain was documented in a study of CD8+ T cells in alopecia areata. Study-wide results and caveats: Higher clonality was seen in lesional scalp than in normal scalp, especially in alopecia totalis/universalis. There were also resident alphabeta T cells of normal skin sequenced in scalp samples.

This clone was counted a few times. No antigen is known for it. Trimming cost V 4 bases and J 2 bases; bases outside gene matches: 2. Germline V CDR1 and CDR2: SQVTM, ANQGSEA. This CDR3 is 12 amino acids long. cDNA reverse transcribed from extracted RNA served as the sequencing template. Generated by immunoSEQ multiplex PCR, the TCRdb table keeps only in-frame clones and is missing some. The sample has some 110,000 clones, 35% to 40% seen once. Material for sequencing was CD4+ T cells sorted from blood. The chain couples TRBV29-1 to TRBJ2-7, with 7 nucleotides matching TRBD1. The clonotype originates from a human donor with alopecia areata. The CDR3 protein is CSVGDSTYEQYF. As DNA, the CDR3 is TGCAGCGTTGGGGACAGCACCTACGAGCAGTACTTC.